This entry is about one T cell receptor beta chain. Its specificity is not known. Assay used: immunoSEQ multiplex PCR; TCRdb lists only in-frame clones, some missing. The sample contains 150,000 to 200,000 clones, 85% to 90% of which appear only once. This sample is drawn from a study of T cell responses to AZD1222 COVID-19 vaccine. V was cut by 3 bases and J by 3 bases, with 10 bases left in between. The CDR3 consists of 13 residues. CDR1 SGDLS and CDR2 YYNGEE come from the germline V gene. Points from the study as a whole: Targeting of unmutated variant regions was reportedly seen in nearly half of spike-specific TCRs. Females outnumbered males among donors, who were mostly white British; clonal diversity was possibly underestimated. Spike-wide vaccine-associated CD4 TCRs dominated at 160-218 and 743-854.

The sequence was collected from an adult who received the MenACWY meningococcal vaccine as a control. The chain combines TRBV9 with TRBJ2-7; D call uncertain. The sequenced sample was peripheral blood, obtained 28 days after the second dose of the MenACWY control vaccine. The CDR3 loop reads CASSEGVNYEQYF. DNA for the CDR3: TGTGCCAGCAGCGAGGGCGTAAACTACGAGCAGTACTTC.